This TCR beta chain was obtained from a study of T cells in Graves' hyperthyroidism and ophthalmopathy. General study findings and limits: From stable hyperthyroidism, ophthalmopathy was separated by a 13 V-J model.

On this clonotype itself: The antigen is undetermined.

Hyperthyroidism of Graves' type that showed no ophthalmopathy progression within 18 months was stable. CDR1 is SQVTM and CDR2 is ANQGSEA in the germline V gene. Trimming cost V 8 bases and J 3 bases, with 17 bases left between them. The CDR3 sequence is 14 residues long. Researchers took RNA transcripts and amplified the TCR beta CDR3 regions from them. The TCR CDR3 was amplified in a first-round RT-PCR using the HTBI primer set. Via MiXCR, TCRdb re-called the multiplex PCR reads, giving one row per CDR3 protein. The sample holds about 580,000 distinct CDR3 sequences, 46% seen once. Input material: peripheral blood or thyroid tissue (not recorded which). The chain combines TRBV29-1 with TRBJ2-1; no definite D call. This TCR came from a woman aged 18 to 35 with Graves' hyperthyroidism. CDR3 in amino acids: CSTWTVASYNEQFF. CDR3 bases: TGCAGCACGTGGACGGTCGCAAGCTACAATGAGCAGTTCTTC.